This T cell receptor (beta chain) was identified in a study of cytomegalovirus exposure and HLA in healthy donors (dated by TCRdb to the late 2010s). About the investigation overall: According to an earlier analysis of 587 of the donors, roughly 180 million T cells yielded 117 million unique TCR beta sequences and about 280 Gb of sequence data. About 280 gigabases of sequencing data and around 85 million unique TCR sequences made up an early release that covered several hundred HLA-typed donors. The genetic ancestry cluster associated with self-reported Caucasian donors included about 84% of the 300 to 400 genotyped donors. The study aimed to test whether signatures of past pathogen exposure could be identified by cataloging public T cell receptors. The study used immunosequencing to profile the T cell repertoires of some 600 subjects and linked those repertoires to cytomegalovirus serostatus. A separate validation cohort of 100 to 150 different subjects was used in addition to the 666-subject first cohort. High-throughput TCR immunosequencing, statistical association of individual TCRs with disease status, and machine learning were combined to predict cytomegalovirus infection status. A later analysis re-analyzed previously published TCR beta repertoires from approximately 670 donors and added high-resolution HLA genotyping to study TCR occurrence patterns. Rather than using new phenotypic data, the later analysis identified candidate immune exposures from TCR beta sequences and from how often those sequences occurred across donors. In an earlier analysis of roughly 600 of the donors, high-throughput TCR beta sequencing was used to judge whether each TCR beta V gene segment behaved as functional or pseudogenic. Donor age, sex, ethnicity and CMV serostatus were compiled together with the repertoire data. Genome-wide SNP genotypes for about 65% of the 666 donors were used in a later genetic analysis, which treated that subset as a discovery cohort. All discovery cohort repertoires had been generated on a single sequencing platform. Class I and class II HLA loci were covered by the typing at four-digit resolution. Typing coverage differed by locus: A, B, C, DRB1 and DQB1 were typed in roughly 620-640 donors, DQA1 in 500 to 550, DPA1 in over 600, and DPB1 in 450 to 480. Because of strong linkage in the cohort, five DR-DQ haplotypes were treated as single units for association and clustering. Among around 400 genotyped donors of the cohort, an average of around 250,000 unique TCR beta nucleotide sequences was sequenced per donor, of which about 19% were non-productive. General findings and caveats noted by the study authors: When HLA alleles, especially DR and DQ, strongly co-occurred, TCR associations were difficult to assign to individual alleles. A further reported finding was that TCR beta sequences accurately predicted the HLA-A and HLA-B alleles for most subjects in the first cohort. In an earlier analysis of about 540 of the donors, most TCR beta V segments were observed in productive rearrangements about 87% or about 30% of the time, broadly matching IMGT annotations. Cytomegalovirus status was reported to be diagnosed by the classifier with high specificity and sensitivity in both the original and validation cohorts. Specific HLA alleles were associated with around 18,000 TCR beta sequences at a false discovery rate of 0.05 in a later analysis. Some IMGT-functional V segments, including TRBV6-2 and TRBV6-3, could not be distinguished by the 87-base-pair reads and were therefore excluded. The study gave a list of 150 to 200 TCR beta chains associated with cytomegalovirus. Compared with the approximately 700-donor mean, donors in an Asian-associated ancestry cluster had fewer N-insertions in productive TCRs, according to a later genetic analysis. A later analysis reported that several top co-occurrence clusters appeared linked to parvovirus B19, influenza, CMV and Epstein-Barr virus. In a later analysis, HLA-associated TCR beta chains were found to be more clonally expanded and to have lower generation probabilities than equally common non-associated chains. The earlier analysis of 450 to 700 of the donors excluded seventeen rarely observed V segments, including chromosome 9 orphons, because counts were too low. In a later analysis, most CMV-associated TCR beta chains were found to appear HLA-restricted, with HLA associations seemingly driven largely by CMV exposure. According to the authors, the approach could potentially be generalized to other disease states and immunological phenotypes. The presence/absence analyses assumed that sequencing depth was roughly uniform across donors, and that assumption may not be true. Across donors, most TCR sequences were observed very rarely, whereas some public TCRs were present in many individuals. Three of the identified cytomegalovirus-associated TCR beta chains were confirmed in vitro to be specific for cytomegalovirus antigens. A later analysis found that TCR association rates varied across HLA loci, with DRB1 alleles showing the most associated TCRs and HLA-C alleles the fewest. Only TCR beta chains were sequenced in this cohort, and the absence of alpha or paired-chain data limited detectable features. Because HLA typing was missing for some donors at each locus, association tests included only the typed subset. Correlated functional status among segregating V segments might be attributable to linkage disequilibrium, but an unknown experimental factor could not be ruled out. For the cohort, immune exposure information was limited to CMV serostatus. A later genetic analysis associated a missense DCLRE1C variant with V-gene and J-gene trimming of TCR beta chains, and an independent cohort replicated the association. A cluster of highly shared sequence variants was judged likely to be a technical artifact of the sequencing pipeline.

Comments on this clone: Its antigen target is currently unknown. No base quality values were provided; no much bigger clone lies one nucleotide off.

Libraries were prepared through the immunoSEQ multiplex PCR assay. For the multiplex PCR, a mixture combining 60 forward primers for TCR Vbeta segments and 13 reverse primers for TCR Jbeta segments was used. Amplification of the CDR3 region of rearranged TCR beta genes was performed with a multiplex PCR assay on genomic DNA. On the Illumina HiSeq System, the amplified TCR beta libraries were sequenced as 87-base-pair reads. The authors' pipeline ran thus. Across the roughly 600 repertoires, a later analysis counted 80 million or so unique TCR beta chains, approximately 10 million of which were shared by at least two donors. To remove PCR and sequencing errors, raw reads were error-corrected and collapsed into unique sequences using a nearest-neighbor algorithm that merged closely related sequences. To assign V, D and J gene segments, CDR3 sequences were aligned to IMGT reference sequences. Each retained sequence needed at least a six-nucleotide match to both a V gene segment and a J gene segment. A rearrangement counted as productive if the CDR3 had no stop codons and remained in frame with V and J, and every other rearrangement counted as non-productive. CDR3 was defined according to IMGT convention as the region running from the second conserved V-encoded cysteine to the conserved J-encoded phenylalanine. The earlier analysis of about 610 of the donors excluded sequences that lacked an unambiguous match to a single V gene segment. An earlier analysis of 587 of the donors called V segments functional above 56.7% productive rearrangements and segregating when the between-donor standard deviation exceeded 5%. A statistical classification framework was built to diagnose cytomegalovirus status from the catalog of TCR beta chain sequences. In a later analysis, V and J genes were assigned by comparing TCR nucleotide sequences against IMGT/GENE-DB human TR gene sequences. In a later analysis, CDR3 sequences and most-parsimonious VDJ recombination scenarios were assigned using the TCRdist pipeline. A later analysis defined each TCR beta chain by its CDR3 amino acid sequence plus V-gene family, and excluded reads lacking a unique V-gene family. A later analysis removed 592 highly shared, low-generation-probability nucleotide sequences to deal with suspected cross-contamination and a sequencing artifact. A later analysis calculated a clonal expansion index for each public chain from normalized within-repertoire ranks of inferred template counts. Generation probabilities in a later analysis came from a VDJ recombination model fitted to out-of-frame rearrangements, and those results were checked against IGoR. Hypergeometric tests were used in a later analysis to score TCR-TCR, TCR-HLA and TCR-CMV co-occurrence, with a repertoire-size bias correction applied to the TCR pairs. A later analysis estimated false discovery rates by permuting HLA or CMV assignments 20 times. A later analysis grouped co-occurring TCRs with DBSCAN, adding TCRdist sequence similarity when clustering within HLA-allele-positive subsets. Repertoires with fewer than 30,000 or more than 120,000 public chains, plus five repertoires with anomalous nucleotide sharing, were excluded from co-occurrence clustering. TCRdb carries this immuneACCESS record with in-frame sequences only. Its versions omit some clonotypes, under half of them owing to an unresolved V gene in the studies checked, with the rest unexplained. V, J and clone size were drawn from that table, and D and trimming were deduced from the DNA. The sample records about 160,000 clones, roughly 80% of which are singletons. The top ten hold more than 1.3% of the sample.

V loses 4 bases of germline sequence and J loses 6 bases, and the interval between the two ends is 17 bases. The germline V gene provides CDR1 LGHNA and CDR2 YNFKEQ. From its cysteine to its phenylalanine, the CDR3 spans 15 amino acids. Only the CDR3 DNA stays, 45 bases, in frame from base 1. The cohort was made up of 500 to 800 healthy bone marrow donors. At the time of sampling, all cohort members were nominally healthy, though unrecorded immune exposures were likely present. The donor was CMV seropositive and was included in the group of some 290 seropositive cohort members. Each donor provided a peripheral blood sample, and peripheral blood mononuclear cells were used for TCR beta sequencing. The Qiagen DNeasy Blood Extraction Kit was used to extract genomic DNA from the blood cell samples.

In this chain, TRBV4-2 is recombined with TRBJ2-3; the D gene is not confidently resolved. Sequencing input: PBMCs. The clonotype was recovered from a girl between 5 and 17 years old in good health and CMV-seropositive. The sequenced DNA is TGTGCCAGCAGCCCTGCTAACCGACTTTTGGATACGCAGTATTTT. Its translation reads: CASSPANRLLDTQYF.